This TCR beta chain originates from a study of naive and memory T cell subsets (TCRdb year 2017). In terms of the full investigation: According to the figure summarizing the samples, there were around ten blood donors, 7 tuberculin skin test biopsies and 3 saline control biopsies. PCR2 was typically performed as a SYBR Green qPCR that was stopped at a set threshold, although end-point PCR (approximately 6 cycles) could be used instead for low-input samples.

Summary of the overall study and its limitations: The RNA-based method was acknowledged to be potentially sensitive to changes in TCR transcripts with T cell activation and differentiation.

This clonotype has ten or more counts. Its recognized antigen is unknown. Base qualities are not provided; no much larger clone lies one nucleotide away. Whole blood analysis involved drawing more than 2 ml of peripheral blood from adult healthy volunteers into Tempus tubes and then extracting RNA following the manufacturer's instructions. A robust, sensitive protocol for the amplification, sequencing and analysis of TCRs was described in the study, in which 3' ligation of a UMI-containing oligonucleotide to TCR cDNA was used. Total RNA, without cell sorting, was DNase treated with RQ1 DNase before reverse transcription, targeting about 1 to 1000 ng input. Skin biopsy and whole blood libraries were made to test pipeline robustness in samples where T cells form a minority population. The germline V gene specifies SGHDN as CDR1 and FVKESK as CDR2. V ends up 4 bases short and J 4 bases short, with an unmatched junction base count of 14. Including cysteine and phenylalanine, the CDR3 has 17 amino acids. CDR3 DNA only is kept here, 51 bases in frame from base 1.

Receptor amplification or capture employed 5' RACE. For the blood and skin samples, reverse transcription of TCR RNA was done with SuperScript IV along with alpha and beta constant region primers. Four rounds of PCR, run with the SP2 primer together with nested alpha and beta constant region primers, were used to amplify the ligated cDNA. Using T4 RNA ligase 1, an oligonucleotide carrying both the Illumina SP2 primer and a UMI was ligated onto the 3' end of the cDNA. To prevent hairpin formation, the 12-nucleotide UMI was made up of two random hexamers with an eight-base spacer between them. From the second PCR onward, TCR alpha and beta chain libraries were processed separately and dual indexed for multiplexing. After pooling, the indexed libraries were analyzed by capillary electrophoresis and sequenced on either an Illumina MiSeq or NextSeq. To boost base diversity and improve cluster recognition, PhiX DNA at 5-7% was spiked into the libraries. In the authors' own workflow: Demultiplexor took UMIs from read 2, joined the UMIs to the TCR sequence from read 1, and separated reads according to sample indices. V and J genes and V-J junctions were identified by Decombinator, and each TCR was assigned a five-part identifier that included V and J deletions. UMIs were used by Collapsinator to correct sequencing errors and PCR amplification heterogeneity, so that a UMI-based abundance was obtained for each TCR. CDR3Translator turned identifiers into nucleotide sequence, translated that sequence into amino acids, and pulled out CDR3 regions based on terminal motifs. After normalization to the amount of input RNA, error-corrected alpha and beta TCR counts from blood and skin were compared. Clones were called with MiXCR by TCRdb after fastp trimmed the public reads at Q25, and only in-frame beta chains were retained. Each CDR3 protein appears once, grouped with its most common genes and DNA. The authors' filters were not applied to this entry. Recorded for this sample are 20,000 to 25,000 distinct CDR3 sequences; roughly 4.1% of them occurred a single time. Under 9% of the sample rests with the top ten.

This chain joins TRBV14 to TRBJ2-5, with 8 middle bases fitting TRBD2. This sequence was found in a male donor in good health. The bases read TGTGCCAGCAGCCTCGGGTTCCAAGCGGGAGCTGGAGAGACCCAGTACTTC. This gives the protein CASSLGFQAGAGETQYF.